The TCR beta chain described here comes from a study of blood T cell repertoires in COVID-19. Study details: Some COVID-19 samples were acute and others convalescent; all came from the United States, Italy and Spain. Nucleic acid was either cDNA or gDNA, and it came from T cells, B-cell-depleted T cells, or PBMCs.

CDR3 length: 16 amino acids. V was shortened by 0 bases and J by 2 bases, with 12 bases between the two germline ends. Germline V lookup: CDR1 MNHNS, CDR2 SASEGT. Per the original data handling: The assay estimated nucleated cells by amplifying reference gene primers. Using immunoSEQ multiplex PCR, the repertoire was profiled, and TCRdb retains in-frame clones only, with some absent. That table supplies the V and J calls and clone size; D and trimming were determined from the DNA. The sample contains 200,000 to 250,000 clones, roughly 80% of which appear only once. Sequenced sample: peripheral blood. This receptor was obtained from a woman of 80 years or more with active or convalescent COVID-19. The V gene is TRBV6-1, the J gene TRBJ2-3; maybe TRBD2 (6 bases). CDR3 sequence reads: CASSEAPAGFTDTQYF. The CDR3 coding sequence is TGTGCCAGCAGTGAAGCACCCGCGGGGTTCACAGATACGCAGTATTTT.